These T cell receptor beta chains were read from a single sample in a study of cytomegalovirus exposure and HLA in healthy donors. Data came from immunoSEQ multiplex PCR; TCRdb stores just in-frame clones and leaves some out. The data hold 140,000 to 150,000 clones, with around three quarters observed a single time. The specimen was PBMCs. The receptors derive from a woman aged 35 to 49 in good health and CMV-seronegative. Both conserved end residues are part of each CDR3. The D gene is left open where the match is weak. Clone size, where shown, is once, few, many, or a class for clones that have expanded.

j_gene	v_gene	d_gene	abundance	CDR3aa	CDR3nt
TRBJ2-5	TRBV7-8	NA	NA	CASFTPGSQETQYF	TGTGCCAGCTTCACTCCAGGGTCCCAAGAGACCCAGTACTTC
TRBJ2-7	TRBV6-1	TRBD1	NA	CASSEMPDRDLYEQYF	TGTGCCAGCAGTGAAATGCCCGACAGGGATCTTTACGAGCAGTACTTC
TRBJ1-2	TRBV4-1	NA	NA	CASSQDGPWDGYTF	TGCGCCAGCAGCCAAGATGGGCCGTGGGATGGCTACACCTTC
TRBJ2-7	TRBV5-4	TRBD2	NA	CASSPGLAGGPYEQYF	TGTGCCAGCAGCCCAGGACTAGCGGGAGGTCCCTACGAGCAGTACTTC
TRBJ1-3	TRBV5-1	NA	few	CASSLDSSGNTIYF	TGCGCCAGCAGTTTAGACAGCTCTGGAAACACCATATATTTT
TRBJ1-4	TRBV5-6	TRBD1	NA	CASSLDRGRYGNEKLFF	TGTGCCAGCAGCCTGGACAGGGGGCGATATGGAAATGAAAAACTGTTTTTT
TRBJ2-1	TRBV6-5	TRBD1	once	CASSSQGAGFNEQFF	TGTGCCAGCAGTTCACAGGGGGCCGGTTTCAATGAGCAGTTCTTC
TRBJ2-3	TRBV5-1	TRBD1	NA	CASRGQGTDTQYF	TGCGCCAGCCGCGGACAGGGGACAGATACGCAGTATTTT
TRBJ1-3	TRBV19	NA	NA	CASSTRTASSGNTIYF	TGTGCCAGTAGTACCAGGACAGCCAGCTCTGGAAACACCATATATTTT
TRBJ2-7	TRBV14	NA	NA	CASSQAFNEQYF	TGTGCCAGCAGCCAAGCGTTTAACGAGCAGTACTTC
TRBJ1-1	TRBV18	NA	NA	CASSPVGGGDTEAFF	TGTGCCAGCTCCCCCGTTGGCGGGGGAGACACTGAAGCTTTCTTT
TRBJ2-7	TRBV30	TRBD1	NA	CAWSVGTGAYEQYF	TGTGCCTGGAGTGTCGGGACAGGGGCATACGAGCAGTACTTC
TRBJ1-1	TRBV10-3	NA	NA	CAISDQGNTEAFF	TGTGCCATCAGTGACCAGGGGAACACTGAAGCTTTCTTT
TRBJ1-5	TRBV5-6	NA	once	CASSLQGLSNQPQHF	TGTGCCAGCAGCTTGCAGGGTCTCAGCAATCAGCCCCAGCATTTT